Presented here are 2 T cell receptor beta chains from one specimen sequenced in a study of blood T cell repertoires in COVID-19. Repertoires were generated with immunoSEQ multiplex PCR, while TCRdb's copy carries only in-frame clones and drops some. The table has roughly 670,000 clones, about nine tenths seen once. The specimen was peripheral blood. These receptors all stem from a young woman with acute or convalescent COVID-19.

The CDR3 sequence: CTSSHVQGAGEKLFF. The CDR3 DNA is TGCACCAGCAGCCATGTACAGGGGGCAGGGGAAAAACTGTTTTTT. The chain combines TRBV1 with TRBJ1-4; the table's TRBD1 call for D was not verified on the DNA. TRBV1 is deemed a pseudogene. The CDR3 sequence is 15 residues long.

J is TRBJ1-2 and V is TRBV5-1, with a tentative D call TRBD1 (5 bases). The CDR3 runs to 13 residues. The germline gives CDR1 SGHRS, CDR2 YFSETQ. The germline V and J ends were trimmed by 3 bases and 1 base, with 7 bases remaining between them. Written as DNA, the CDR3 is TGCGCCAGCAGCTCACAGGATAACTATGGCTACACCTTC. This codes for CASSSQDNYGYTF.